Below, 21 T cell receptor beta chains from the same sample are listed, as sequenced in a study of blood T cell repertoires in COVID-19. TCRdb keeps only in-frame clones here, not all; method: immunoSEQ multiplex PCR. The data hold approximately 500,000 clones, with roughly 89% observed a single time. The sequenced sample consisted of peripheral blood. These receptors were collected from a man between 18 and 35 years old with COVID-19, enrolled during active disease.

This clone was seen only once. The genes are TRBV20-1 and TRBJ2-1, with D tentatively TRBD2 (5 bases). CDR3 size: 11 residues. Deletions cut 3 bases from V and 10 bases from J, with 10 bases between. Germline V gene sequence: CDR1 DFQATT, CDR2 SNEGSKA (reference sequence). This CDR3 is CSARNPSEQFF. CDR3 coding DNA: TGCAGTGCTAGGAATCCTAGCGAGCAGTTCTTC.

This chain joins TRBV2 and TRBJ2-5; 7 bases align to TRBD1. There are 13 residues in the CDR3. J was trimmed by 3 bases and V by 5 bases; bases with no gene match: 3. The germline CDR1 and CDR2 sequences are SNHLY and FYNNEI. The CDR3 is CASSIGTEETQYF. DNA of the CDR3: TGTGCCAGCAGTATTGGGACAGAAGAGACCCAGTACTTC.

This rearrangement joins TRBV11-2 to TRBJ2-1; 8 bases are shared with TRBD2. V shed 5 bases and J 7 bases; nucleotides not matched to a gene: 7. The CDR3 has 14 amino acids. Per the germline V gene, CDR1 is SGHAT and CDR2 is FQNNGV. Here the CDR3 DNA reads TGTGCCAGCAGCCCGCCTAGCGGGTGGAATGAGCAGTTCTTC. As protein: CASSPPSGWNEQFF.

CDR3 nucleotides: TGTGCCAGCAGCCAAGTTCGGAAGACTAGCGGGAGGGATGTGGGGAATGAGCAGTTCTTC. This gives the protein CASSQVRKTSGRDVGNEQFF. This chain connects TRBV3-1 (or the pseudogene TRBV3-2) to TRBJ2-1; 14 bases are shared with TRBD2. Germline values: CDR1 LGHDT, CDR2 YNNKEL (reference sequence). The CDR3 is 20 amino acids. V lost 1 base and J lost 7; bases outside the gene matches: 15.

This chain joins TRBV9 and TRBJ1-2; 10 positions match TRBD1. CDR3 size: 15 residues. In germline, CDR1 is SGDLS, CDR2 YYNGEE. V lost 3 bases to trimming and J lost 4 bases; unmatched junction nucleotides: 6. CDR3 DNA: TGTGCCAGCAGCGGTGACAGGGGGCGCGGCTATGGCTACACCTTC. The encoded protein is CASSGDRGRGYGYTF.

V and J are TRBV6-5 and TRBJ2-6; D gene ambiguous. Germline V CDR1 and CDR2: MNHEY, SVGAGI. This CDR3 is 13 amino acids long. Deletions cut 6 bases from V and 0 bases from J, with 3 bases between. The CDR3 here is CASSNSGANVLTF. The DNA for the CDR3 is TGTGCCAGCAGCAACTCTGGGGCCAACGTCCTGACTTTC.

This chain connects TRBV5-4 to TRBJ2-3, with 9 bases matching TRBD1. The junction had 7 bases not matched to a gene; V was cut back by 4 bases and J by 4 bases. The CDR3 runs to 15 residues. The germline gives CDR1 SGHNT, CDR2 YYREEE (reference sequence). CDR3 nucleotide sequence: TGTGCCAGCAGCCTCCAGGACAGGGGCGCAGATACGCAGTATTTT. Its protein product is CASSLQDRGADTQYF.

This chain uses TRBV7-9 with TRBJ2-3; D might be TRBD2 (7 bases). The V gene's germline CDR1 is SEHNR and CDR2 FQNEAQ (reference sequence). Trimming pared 1 base from V and 3 bases from J, leaving 11 bases between. CDR3 length: 15 amino acids. The chain's CDR3 is CASSLGGGLTDTQYF. The CDR3 nucleotides read TGTGCCAGCAGCTTAGGGGGGGGCCTGACAGATACGCAGTATTTT.

The chain uses TRBV7-9 and TRBJ2-6, with a possible D match to TRBD1 (6 bases). Germline CDR1 and CDR2: SEHNR and FQNEAQ (reference sequence). This CDR3 contains 16 residues. The V and J ends lost 6 bases and 4 bases respectively, with 16 bases between them. In DNA, the CDR3 is TGTGCCAGCAGACAGGGAGTGGGGACAGGGGCCAACGTCCTGACTTTC. This codes for CASRQGVGTGANVLTF. Filled out from reference TRBV7-9 and TRBJ2-6, the complete variable domain reads DTGVSQNPRHKITKRGQNVTFRCDPISEHNRLYWYRQTLGQGPEFLTYFQNEAQLEKSRLLSDRFSAERPKGSFSTLEIQRTEQGDSAMYLCASRQGVGTGANVLTFGAGSRLTVL.

V and J are TRBV25-1 and TRBJ2-7; 10 nucleotides line up with TRBD1. The germline gives CDR1 MGHDK, CDR2 SYGVNS. CDR3 length equals 15 residues. Trimming at V came to 2 bases and at J to 5 bases, leaving 6 bases not matched to a gene. The CDR3 DNA is TGTGCCAGCAGTGAACCGGGACAGGGGAAACACGAGCAGTACTTC. Translation: CASSEPGQGKHEQYF.

The gene calls are TRBV24-1 and TRBJ2-1; 13 bases match TRBD2. CDR3 size: 14 residues. After removal of 9 bases from V and 7 bases from J, the junction contained 5 bases not matched to a gene. CDR1 is KGHDR, CDR2 SFDVKD, per germline. In nucleotides, the CDR3 is TGTGCCACCGCCGGGACTAGCGGGATGAATGAGCAGTTCTTC. Translation gives CATAGTSGMNEQFF.

This clone was found once. The chain is built from TRBV6-5 and TRBJ2-5; tentatively, D is TRBD1 (6 bases). Trimming cost V 1 base and J 2 bases, with 14 bases left between them. CDR1 is MNHEY and CDR2 is SVGAGI in the germline V gene. The CDR3 loop spans 16 amino acids. In nucleotides, the CDR3 is TGTGCCAGCAGTTACTACCTAGACAGGCTGCAAGAGACCCAGTACTTC. This codes for CASSYYLDRLQETQYF.

This clone was counted only a few times. The rearrangement links TRBV6-5 to TRBJ1-5; D not certain. CDR1 is MNHEY, CDR2 SVGAGI, per germline. V was cut by 8 bases and J by 5 bases, with 13 bases left in between. This CDR3 is built from 13 residues. In nucleotides, the CDR3 is TGTGCCAGCTCCAGGCAGTATGATCAGCCCCAGCATTTT. Translated: CASSRQYDQPQHF.

V usage is TRBV6-6 and J usage is TRBJ2-7; D perhaps matches TRBD2 (6 bases). Germline loops: CDR1 MNHNY, CDR2 SVGAGI (reference sequence). The CDR3 length is 17 residues. The V end was cut by 5 bases, the J end by 0 bases, with 20 bases between. CDR3 protein: CASSPLPHAGSSYEQYF. The CDR3 bases are TGTGCCAGCAGTCCCCTACCTCATGCGGGAAGCTCCTACGAGCAGTACTTC.

The chain couples TRBV2 to TRBJ2-3, with D possibly matching TRBD1 (5 bases). The germline V gene has CDR1 SNHLY and CDR2 FYNNEI. With 2 bases removed from V and 3 bases from J, the gap between germline ends came to 12 bases. The CDR3 covers 15 residues. The CDR3 spells CASSEKGIETDTQYF. Written as DNA, the CDR3 is TGTGCCAGCAGTGAAAAGGGGATCGAAACAGATACGCAGTATTTT.

A remark on this clone: This same CDR3 is encoded by further DNA sequences in the sample. J is TRBJ2-7 and V is TRBV2; the D is unclear. This CDR3 is 11 amino acids long. V was trimmed by 4 bases and J by 1 base, leaving 2 bases between them. CDR1 SNHLY and CDR2 FYNNEI come from the germline V gene. CDR3 sequence (DNA): TGTGCCAGCAGTGTATCCTACGAGCAGTACTTC. Encoded protein: CASSVSYEQYF.

This clone was seen only once. The chain couples TRBV24-1 to TRBJ2-7, with 7 bases lining up with TRBD1. CDR1 KGHDR and CDR2 SFDVKD come from the germline V gene. The V segment lost 2 bases and the J segment 9 bases; nucleotides outside the gene matches: 9. The CDR3 runs 14 residues. The CDR3 nucleotides read TGTGCCACCAGTGATTCCAACAGGGGCTTTGGGCAGTACTTC. Protein sequence: CATSDSNRGFGQYF.

On this clone: At the DNA level, this CDR3 is encoded by other sequences in the same sample as well. The chain has TRBV5-1 and TRBJ2-1; no clear D. V lost 5 bases, J lost 0 bases, and 6 bases lay in between. Per germline, CDR1 SGHRS and CDR2 YFSETQ. This CDR3 has 13 residues. CDR3 DNA sequence: TGCGCCAGCAGTTACAGCTCCTACAATGAGCAGTTCTTC. It is translated as CASSYSSYNEQFF. Full variable domain (outside the CDR3, taken from reference TRBV5-1 and TRBJ2-1): KAGVTQTPRYLIKTRGQQVTLSCSPISGHRSVSWYQQTPGQGLQFLFEYFSETQRNKGNFPGRFSGRQFSNSRSEMNVSTLELGDSALYLCASSYSSYNEQFFGPGTRLTVL.

V and J are TRBV3-1 (or the pseudogene TRBV3-2) and TRBJ1-1, with TRBD1 matching over 7 bases. This CDR3 has 15 residues. J gave up 4 bases and V 2 bases, and 7 bases lay outside the gene matches. In germline, CDR1 is LGHDT, CDR2 YNNKEL (reference sequence). The CDR3 nucleotides read TGTGCCAGCAGCCAACTCAGTTCAGGGGGCACTGAAGCTTTCTTT. The encoded protein is CASSQLSSGGTEAFF.

The chain is built from TRBV27 and TRBJ2-2; 7 bases match TRBD2. Germline CDR1 MNHEY, CDR2 SMNVEV (reference sequence). J gave up 4 bases and V 0 bases, and 8 bases lay outside the gene matches. CDR3 length: 17 residues. In DNA form, the CDR3 reads TGTGCCAGCAGTTTATCCCGACTAGCTCCCCGCACCGGGGAGCTGTTTTTT. Its translation is CASSLSRLAPRTGELFF.

The chain links TRBV20-1 to TRBJ2-2; weak D call: TRBD2 (5 bases). Germline V gene sequence: CDR1 DFQATT, CDR2 SNEGSKA (reference sequence). Trimming took 6 bases from V and 7 from J, leaving 9 bases between them. The CDR3 length is 11 residues. Here the CDR3 DNA reads TGCAGTGCGAGACGGGACGGGGAGCTGTTTTTT. Translating gives CSARRDGELFF.